A single sample is the source of the 31 T cell receptor beta chains below, sequenced in a study of regulatory T cells in long-lasting Graves disease. Regarding time point: newly diagnosed GD, antithyroid drugs for less than 3 months. Researchers made the TCR library from RNA that was extracted from PBMCs. HTBI primers from iRepertoire and Arm-PCR of CDR3 regions yielded the TCR beta libraries. MiXCR, run by TCRdb on the multiplex PCR reads, gives a single entry per CDR3 protein. Among more than 450,000 distinct CDR3 sequences listed, about a sixth were seen once. This same sample was also taken into another study, of T cells in Graves' hyperthyroidism and ophthalmopathy.

The material sequenced was peripheral blood mononuclear cells (PBMCs), taken at new diagnosis, from a patient treated with antithyroid drugs. These receptors all come from a man aged 40-49 years with Graves disease.

Ten or more counts support this clonotype. The J gene is TRBJ1-1, the V gene TRBV5-1; maybe TRBD1 (6 bases). V lost 8 bases and J 0 bases, leaving 17 bases between the germline ends. Per the germline V gene, CDR1 is SGHRS and CDR2 is YFSETQ. This CDR3 has 15 residues. CDR3 DNA: TGCGCCAGTCACAGGGTTTTCAGTATGAACACTGAAGCTTTCTTT. As protein: CASHRVFSMNTEAFF.

This clonotype was observed many times. The V call is TRBV20-1, the J call TRBJ1-5, with D unclear. CDR1 and CDR2 (germline): DFQATT, SNEGSKA (reference sequence). Trimming shortened V by 1 base and J by 0 bases, and 7 bases separated the two germline ends. CDR3 size: 14 residues. The CDR3 spells CSARAGGSNQPQHF. The CDR3 DNA is TGCAGTGCTAGAGCGGGAGGTAGCAATCAGCCCCAGCATTTT.

The chain joins TRBV6-2 or TRBV6-3 to TRBJ2-2; D is unresolved. The germline CDR1 and CDR2 sequences are MNHEY and SVGEGT. The CDR3 runs to 12 residues. Trimming took off 8 bases at V and 7 bases at J, with 11 bases between the two ends. The CDR3: CASRLGIGELFF. In nucleotides, the CDR3 is TGTGCCAGCCGACTGGGGATCGGGGAGCTGTTTTTT.

In this sample, this clonotype turned up many times. The chain recombines TRBV28 with TRBJ1-1, with unresolved D. This CDR3 region has 12 residues. The germline gives CDR1 MDHEN, CDR2 SYDVKM. V lost 1 base, J lost 7 bases, and 7 bases lay in between. The CDR3 DNA is TGTGCCAGCAGTTTATTAGGGTATGAAGCTTTCTTT. Residues: CASSLLGYEAFF.

There are a few counts of this clonotype. The chain joins TRBV5-1 to TRBJ2-6, with 8 bases fitting TRBD1. V trimming: 2 bases; J trimming: 0 bases; junction bases outside the gene matches: 7. CDR3 length: 18 amino acids. Germline CDR1 SGHRS, CDR2 YFSETQ. The chain's CDR3 is CASSFLGQVFSGANVLTF. CDR3 in DNA: TGCGCCAGCAGCTTTTTGGGACAGGTATTCTCTGGGGCCAACGTCCTGACTTTC. Variable domain in full (rest from reference TRBV5-1 and TRBJ2-6): KAGVTQTPRYLIKTRGQQVTLSCSPISGHRSVSWYQQTPGQGLQFLFEYFSETQRNKGNFPGRFSGRQFSNSRSEMNVSTLELGDSALYLCASSFLGQVFSGANVLTFGAGSRLTVL.

This clonotype appeared many times. The V gene is TRBV6-1, the J gene TRBJ1-1, with D possibly being TRBD1 (5 bases). The germline V and J ends were trimmed by 2 bases and 11 bases, with 9 bases remaining between them. The CDR3 has 11 amino acids. The germline V gene encodes CDR1 MNHNS and CDR2 SASEGT. The CDR3 reads CASSESRGAFF. The DNA of the CDR3 is TGTGCCAGCAGTGAAAGCCGGGGGGCTTTCTTT.

This clonotype was seen many times. The chain links TRBV29-1 to TRBJ2-7, with 8 bases matching TRBD1. Germline V gives CDR1 SQVTM, CDR2 ANQGSEA. This CDR3 has 14 residues. The J segment lost 5 bases and the V segment lost 2 bases, leaving 8 bases of the junction unmatched. CDR3 in amino acids: CSVEMPDRVHEQYF. The DNA of the CDR3 is TGCAGCGTTGAAATGCCGGACAGGGTCCACGAGCAGTACTTC.

This clonotype has only a few counts. The chain combines TRBV11-2 with TRBJ2-3; a weak D match, TRBD2 (5 bases). The CDR3 length is 14 residues. Germline values: CDR1 SGHAT, CDR2 FQNNGV. V was pared by 5 bases and J by 10 bases, with 19 bases between. DNA for the CDR3: TGTGCCAGCAGCCGAAGTGACTTAGCGCCCCCGCAGTATTTT. Protein sequence: CASSRSDLAPPQYF.

The rearrangement links TRBV6-4 to TRBJ2-3; D is unresolved. V gave up 3 bases and J gave up 1 base, with 8 bases separating them. This CDR3 spans 14 amino acids. Germline lookup yields CDR1 MRHNA and CDR2 SNTAGT. The CDR3 DNA sequence: TGTGCCAGCAGTGATAATACTGGCACAGATACGCAGTATTTT. It specifies CASSDNTGTDTQYF.

This clonotype was detected once. With a much larger clone just one base away, this may be a read error. Written as DNA, the CDR3 is TGCGCCAGCGACAGGTTGAGCTCCTACGAGCAGTACTTC. Protein product: CASDRLSSYEQYF. This chain connects TRBV10-2 to TRBJ2-7; the D gene is possibly TRBD1 (6 bases). Germline lookup yields CDR1 WSHSY and CDR2 SAAADI. The V end lost 8 bases, the J end lost 0 bases, and 11 bases lay between the germline ends. This CDR3 has 13 amino acids.

V usage is TRBV19 and J usage is TRBJ2-7, with 12 bases aligning to TRBD2. This CDR3 has 15 amino acids. Germline trimming cut 5 bases from V and 2 bases from J; bases unmatched to any gene: 4. Per the germline V gene, CDR1 is LNHDA and CDR2 is SQIVND (reference sequence). As DNA, the CDR3 is TGTGCCAGTAGTTCGACTAGCGGGAGTACCTACGAGCAGTACTTC. It encodes CASSSTSGSTYEQYF.

This clonotype was seen ten or more times. V and J are TRBV28 and TRBJ2-1; 9 bases are a match to TRBD1. V shed 4 bases and J 6 bases; nucleotides not matched to a gene: 4. CDR3 size: 14 residues. CDR1 and CDR2 from the germline V gene are MDHEN and SYDVKM. The CDR3 sequence: CASSYRDRVNEQFF. DNA for the CDR3: TGTGCCAGCAGTTACCGGGACAGGGTCAATGAGCAGTTCTTC.

This clonotype has ten or more counts. This chain links TRBV15 with TRBJ2-1, with 8 bases that match TRBD2. The CDR3 consists of 16 residues. J gave up 9 bases and V 2 bases, and 12 bases lay outside the gene matches. Germline V gene data show CDR1 as LNHNV and CDR2 as YYDKDF (reference sequence). The CDR3 DNA follows: TGTGCCACCAGCAGACCCGGGACTAGTCGTGGAGGTGAGCAGTTCTTC. It yields the protein CATSRPGTSRGGEQFF.

Only a few counts were recorded for this clonotype. A junction boundary mismatches the germline segment, possibly from a read error. The chain joins TRBV7-7 to TRBJ2-1; 9 bases are a match to TRBD2. The CDR3 loop spans 15 amino acids. The germline V gene encodes CDR1 SSHAT and CDR2 FNYEAQ (reference sequence). Written as DNA, the CDR3 is TGTGCTAGCAGCGTCACTAGCGGGCCATACAATGAGCAGTTCTTC. Translation gives CASSVTSGPYNEQFF.

This clonotype was found many times. The chain combines TRBV15 with TRBJ2-2; 8 bases are shared with TRBD2. After removal of 7 bases from V and 7 bases from J, the junction contained 8 bases not matched to a gene. Germline CDR1 is LNHNV and CDR2 is YYDKDF (reference sequence). The CDR3 is made up of 14 amino acids. The CDR3 is CATKGLATFGELFF. CDR3 bases: TGTGCCACCAAAGGACTAGCTACATTCGGGGAGCTGTTTTTT.

This clonotype was counted only a few times. This sequence joins TRBV19 and TRBJ1-5; D not resolved. Trimming took off 4 bases at V and 1 base at J, with 11 bases between the two ends. The CDR3 contains 15 residues. Germline lookup yields CDR1 LNHDA and CDR2 SQIVND (reference sequence). Here the CDR3 reads CASSTKAVSNQPQHF. The CDR3 region has the DNA TGTGCCAGTAGTACAAAGGCTGTCAGCAATCAGCCCCAGCATTTT.

This clonotype was seen a handful of times. The chain recombines TRBV19 with TRBJ1-6; no definite D call. The CDR3 contains 16 residues. Trimming removed 3 bases at V and 6 bases at J, with 15 bases between. Per the germline V gene, CDR1 is LNHDA and CDR2 is SQIVND (reference sequence). CDR3 sequence: CASSIIRGSVNSPLHF. The CDR3 DNA follows: TGTGCCAGTAGTATCATCAGAGGGAGCGTTAATTCACCCCTCCACTTT.

Details on this clonotype: No DNA is shown, since the ends of the CDR3 on it are uncertain; the CDR3 is the one TCRdb lists. CDR3 in amino acids: CASSVAVGTYEQFF. V is TRBV9 and J is TRBJ2-1; the D call TRBD1 from the table was never checked on the DNA. The CDR3 spans 14 amino acids, including both terminal residues. Germline-derived CDR1 and CDR2 are SGDLS and YYNGEE.

This clonotype occurred many times. V and J are TRBV28 and TRBJ2-7; D is unresolved. Germline loops: CDR1 MDHEN, CDR2 SYDVKM. The length of the CDR3 is 14 residues. The V end lost 8 bases, the J end lost 3 bases, and 17 bases lay between the germline ends. CDR3 sequence reads: CASHSSQTYYEQYF. In DNA form, the CDR3 reads TGTGCCAGCCACTCGTCTCAGACCTACTACGAGCAGTACTTC.

The gene calls are TRBV6-1 and TRBJ2-7; 7 nucleotides match TRBD1. Germline V gene lookup returns CDR1 MNHNS and CDR2 SASEGT. The CDR3 extends over 14 amino acids. Losses at the gene ends were 7 bases for V and 7 bases for J; bases not matched to a gene: 13. CDR3 residues: CASILYRGDYEQYF. The CDR3 coding sequence is TGTGCCAGCATCCTATACAGGGGAGACTATGAGCAGTACTTC.

Of note for this clonotype: A much larger clone lies a single base off, so this may be a read error. This chain connects TRBV20-1 to TRBJ2-7; 7 bases agree with TRBD2. V lost 4 bases to trimming and J lost 4 bases; unmatched junction nucleotides: 10. The CDR3 length is 14 residues. CDR1 is DFQATT, CDR2 SNEGSKA, per germline (reference sequence). The CDR3 coding sequence is TGCAGTGCTAAACCGGCGGGAGCAGGGTACGAGCAGTACTTC. It codes for CSAKPAGAGYEQYF.

In its sample, this clonotype was seen a few times. At one boundary the junction diverges from the germline segment, which might be a read error. The CDR3 sequence: CAGSLTKNIQYF. The CDR3 bases are TGTGCCGGCAGTTTAACCAAAAACATTCAGTACTTC. J is TRBJ2-4 and V is TRBV28; D is undetermined. The CDR3 is 12 residues long. Germline V lookup: CDR1 MDHEN, CDR2 SYDVKM.

The table lists this clonotype with many counts. The chain recombines TRBV5-1 with TRBJ1-1, with 9 bases lining up with TRBD1. This CDR3 region has 14 residues. Germline loops: CDR1 SGHRS, CDR2 YFSETQ. The ends lost 4 bases at V and 6 bases at J; junction bases unmatched: 7. CDR3 nucleotide sequence: TGCGCCAGCAGCCTGGGACAGGGATGGGCTGAAGCTTTCTTT. As protein: CASSLGQGWAEAFF.

The chain carries TRBV9 and TRBJ2-2; the match to TRBD2 covers 12 bases. CDR3 length equals 15 residues. CDR1 is SGDLS, CDR2 YYNGEE, per germline. Trimming took 6 bases from V and 4 from J; bases not matched to a gene: 4. The CDR3 DNA reads TGTGCCAGCAAACTAGCGGGAGGTCCCACCGGGGAGCTGTTTTTT. It specifies CASKLAGGPTGELFF. The full variable domain, with the rest looked up from reference TRBV9 and TRBJ2-2, is DSGVTQTPKHLITATGQRVTLRCSPRSGDLSVYWYQQSLDQGLQFLIQYYNGEERAKGNILERFSAQQFPDLHSELNLSSLELGDSALYFCASKLAGGPTGELFFGEGSRLTVL.

The table lists this clonotype with a few counts. This chain uses TRBV20-1 with TRBJ2-6; D is unclear. CDR3 size: 14 residues. Trimming removed 6 bases at V and 1 base at J, with 10 bases between. From germline, CDR1 is DFQATT and CDR2 SNEGSKA (reference sequence). The CDR3 nucleotides read TGCAGTGCCCGCCCGATTTCTGGGGCCAACGTCCTGACTTTC. It is translated as CSARPISGANVLTF.

This clonotype was seen a handful of times. The rearrangement joins TRBV29-1 to TRBJ2-7; tentative D call: TRBD1 (6 bases). The germline V and J ends were trimmed by 7 bases and 3 bases, with 13 bases remaining between them. The CDR3 runs to 12 residues. Germline V gives CDR1 SQVTM, CDR2 ANQGSEA. The CDR3 protein is CSATDRIYEQYF. The CDR3 coding sequence is TGCAGCGCCACGGACAGAATCTACGAGCAGTACTTC.

The sample holds many counts of this clonotype. The CDR3, as DNA: TGTGCCAGCAGCTTTCGGCTAGCGGGGTACAATGAGCAGTTCTTC. This codes for CASSFRLAGYNEQFF. The chain recombines TRBV7-3 with TRBJ2-1; TRBD2 agrees at 9 bases. This CDR3 is built from 15 residues. Germline values: CDR1 SGHTA, CDR2 FQGTGA. V lost 3 bases to trimming and J lost 4 bases; unmatched junction nucleotides: 4.

This clonotype was seen only a few times. The rearrangement joins TRBV3-1 to TRBJ2-7; D is perhaps TRBD1 or TRBD2 (5 bases each). The length of the CDR3 is 12 residues. CDR1 and CDR2 from the germline V gene are LGHDT and YNNKEL (reference sequence). Deletions cut 3 bases from V and 5 bases from J, with 8 bases between. CDR3 DNA: TGTGCCAGCAGCCACCTGGGGGACGAGCAGTACTTC. This encodes CASSHLGDEQYF.

This clonotype was observed many times. The CDR3 sequence is CASSQGDERQFF. CDR3 nucleotides: TGTGCCAGCAGCCAAGGGGACGAGAGGCAGTTCTTC. V and J are TRBV3-1 and TRBJ2-1; possibly TRBD1 or TRBD2 for D (5 bases each). Germline V gene lookup returns CDR1 LGHDT and CDR2 YNNKEL (reference sequence). The V gene lost 1 base and the J gene lost 12 bases, with 10 bases spanning the gap. The CDR3 length is 12 residues.

This clonotype was counted a few times. DNA of the CDR3: TGTGCCAGCTCACCCCAAACAGGGGGAAACTATGGCTACACCTTC. Translated: CASSPQTGGNYGYTF. V and J are TRBV18 and TRBJ1-2, with 8 positions matching TRBD1. CDR3 length: 15 residues. J lost 2 bases, V lost 3 bases, and 5 bases had no gene match. The germline CDR1 and CDR2 sequences are KGHSH and LQKENI. Full variable domain (remainder filled in from reference TRBV18 and TRBJ1-2): NAGVMQNPRHLVRRRGQEARLRCSPMKGHSHVYWYRQLPEEGLKFMVYLQKENIIDESGMPKERFSAEFPKEGPSILRIQQVVRGDSAAYFCASSPQTGGNYGYTFGSGTRLTVV.

This clonotype was picked up many times. The chain is built from TRBV11-3 and TRBJ2-1; TRBD1 or TRBD2 may be the D gene (7 bases each). From germline, CDR1 is SGHNT and CDR2 YENEEA. The CDR3 totals 15 residues. Trimming took 3 bases from V and 3 from J, leaving 12 bases between them. CDR3 sequence: CASSFQGGNYNEQFF. The CDR3 DNA reads TGTGCCAGCAGCTTCCAGGGGGGGAACTACAATGAGCAGTTCTTC.